A selection of T cell receptor beta chains follows, all from one sample in a study of CD4 T cells in relation to SARS-CoV-2 and coronaviruses. Their cognate antigens are unknown. This table comes from immunoSEQ multiplex PCR, and its TCRdb copy is limited to in-frame clones, with some not included. The table records tens of thousands of clones, around three quarters of them present only once. Specimen: CD4+ T cells from PBMCs, cultured in vitro. These receptors all come from a human donor in good health. The CDR3 runs from the conserved cysteine through the conserved F or W. The D gene is left open where the match is weak. Expanded clones are given a class, and other clones once, few, many or no size at all.

TRBJ2-3	TRBV6-2/TRBV6-3	TRBD2	few	CASSYKFGGRDTQYF	TGTGCCAGCAGTTACAAGTTCGGCGGGAGGGATACGCAGTATTTT
TRBJ1-1	TRBV6-2/TRBV6-3	TRBD1	NA	CASSYVRGSAFF	TGTGCCAGCAGTTACGTCAGGGGGAGCGCTTTCTTT
TRBJ1-5	TRBV7-2	NA	NA	CASSSGRWQPQHF	TGTGCCAGCAGCTCAGGGCGGTGGCAGCCCCAGCATTTT
TRBJ2-2	TRBV24-1	NA	few	CATSPSGTGELFF	TGTGCCACCAGTCCCAGCGGCACCGGGGAGCTGTTTTTT
TRBJ1-4	TRBV7-2	NA	NA	CASSLGGRGHEKLFF	TGTGCCAGCAGCTTAGGGGGACGGGGGCATGAAAAACTGTTTTTT
TRBJ1-3	TRBV19	NA	few	CASNIFGNTIYF	TGTGCCAGTAATATCTTCGGAAACACCATATATTTT
TRBJ1-2	TRBV6-6	NA	few	CASSYLGLYGYTF	TGTGCCAGCAGTTACTTAGGACTCTATGGCTACACCTTC
TRBJ1-2	TRBV5-1	TRBD1	NA	CASSTGTDYGYTF	TGCGCCAGCAGCACCGGGACAGACTATGGCTACACCTTC
TRBJ1-5	TRBV7-9	TRBD1	NA	CASSLDFSDRGRPQHF	TGTGCCAGCAGCTTAGATTTTTCGGACAGGGGAAGGCCCCAGCATTTT
TRBJ2-1	TRBV19	TRBD2	NA	CASSIGRLAGIYNEQFF	TGTGCCAGTAGTATAGGGAGACTAGCGGGGATTTACAATGAGCAGTTCTTC
TRBJ2-1	TRBV9	NA	NA	CASSPQSGPYNEQFF	TGTGCCAGCAGCCCCCAATCCGGGCCCTACAATGAGCAGTTCTTC
TRBJ1-3	TRBV3-1/TRBV3-2	NA	few	CASSLGDGGSGNTIYF	TGTGCCAGCAGCCTAGGGGACGGAGGCTCTGGAAACACCATATATTTT
TRBJ1-1	TRBV2	NA	NA	CASRRAEVAAFF	TGTGCCAGCAGGCGGGCGGAGGTAGCGGCTTTCTTT
TRBJ2-3	TRBV5-1	NA	NA	CASSLEGLPGTDTQYF	TGCGCCAGCAGCTTGGAGGGACTGCCTGGCACAGATACGCAGTATTTT
TRBJ1-1	TRBV5-1	NA	once	CASSLRVGSEAFF	TGCGCCAGCAGTCTTCGGGTAGGCTCTGAAGCTTTCTTT
TRBJ2-2	TRBV9	NA	NA	CASSGVAHNTGELFF	TGTGCCAGCAGCGGGGTAGCGCACAACACCGGGGAGCTGTTTTTT
TRBJ2-1	TRBV19	TRBD2	few	CATRTSGGAGNEQFF	TGTGCCACCCGGACTAGCGGGGGGGCCGGCAATGAGCAGTTCTTC
TRBJ2-1	TRBV4-2	NA	NA	CASSRDGYNEQFF	TGTGCCAGCAGCCGTGACGGCTACAATGAGCAGTTCTTC
TRBJ2-7	TRBV5-6	TRBD1	few	CASSYWDRGGQYF	TGTGCCAGCAGCTACTGGGACAGGGGAGGGCAGTACTTC
TRBJ2-1	TRBV7-9	TRBD2	NA	CASSLGLAANEQFF	TGTGCCAGCAGCCTCGGACTAGCGGCCAATGAGCAGTTCTTC
TRBJ1-5	TRBV4-1	TRBD1	NA	CASSQATGGRAGQPQHF	TGCGCCAGCAGCCAAGCCACAGGGGGAAGGGCGGGACAGCCCCAGCATTTT
TRBJ2-7	TRBV27	TRBD2	NA	CASSLSGGFSSYEQYF	TGTGCCAGCAGTTTATCGGGAGGGTTCAGCTCCTACGAGCAGTACTTC
TRBJ2-2	TRBV18	NA	NA	CASSPRAPPGELFF	TGTGCCAGCTCACCCCGGGCCCCCCCCGGGGAGCTGTTTTTT
TRBJ2-3	TRBV2	NA	once	CASSAVGQSTDTQYF	TGTGCCAGCAGTGCGGTTGGTCAGAGCACAGATACGCAGTATTTT
TRBJ2-5	TRBV6-5	NA	few	CASSHGIQETQYF	TGTGCCAGCAGTCACGGGATACAAGAGACCCAGTACTTC
TRBJ2-5	TRBV3-1/TRBV3-2	NA	NA	CASSRGLQETQYF	TGTGCCAGCAGCCGGGGCCTCCAAGAGACCCAGTACTTC
TRBJ2-7	TRBV6-6	TRBD2	NA	CASSYTSSGNEQYF	TGTGCCAGCAGTTACACGTCTAGCGGAAACGAGCAGTACTTC
TRBJ1-5	TRBV19	NA	NA	CASRRGPLGNQPQHF	TGTGCCAGTAGGAGAGGACCCCTTGGCAATCAGCCCCAGCATTTT
TRBJ2-7	TRBV4-1	NA	NA	CASSQPRTALRAWEQYF	TGCGCCAGCAGCCAACCAAGGACCGCACTCCGGGCGTGGGAGCAGTACTTC
TRBJ1-3	TRBV5-4	TRBD1	few	CASSLSGRTGGTGNTIYF	TGTGCCAGCAGCTTGAGTGGACGGACAGGGGGAACTGGAAACACCATATATTTT
TRBJ2-2	TRBV11-3	NA	NA	CASSLEDPGELFF	TGTGCCAGCAGCTTAGAAGACCCCGGGGAGCTGTTTTTT
TRBJ2-3	TRBV9	NA	once	CASSATRTDTQYF	TGTGCCAGCAGCGCCACCCGCACAGATACGCAGTATTTT
TRBJ2-3	TRBV6-4	NA	NA	CASSYAMGTPDTQYF	TGTGCCAGCAGCTACGCCATGGGGACCCCAGATACGCAGTATTTT
TRBJ2-1	TRBV12-3/TRBV12-4	TRBD2	NA	CASSLALGLEQFF	TGTGCCAGCAGTTTAGCGTTGGGACTAGAGCAGTTCTTC
TRBJ1-2	TRBV9	TRBD1	NA	CASSPRDREFVGYTF	TGTGCCAGCAGCCCGCGGGACAGGGAATTTGTTGGCTACACCTTC
TRBJ2-1	TRBV20-1	NA	NA	CSASPSRPISSYNEQFF	TGCAGTGCTAGTCCTTCAAGACCAATAAGCTCCTACAATGAGCAGTTCTTC
TRBJ1-1	TRBV4-3	TRBD1	few	CASSQRDRELTAFF	TGCGCCAGCAGCCAACGGGACAGGGAATTGACAGCTTTCTTT
TRBJ2-5	TRBV3-1/TRBV3-2	NA	NA	CASSLQIFQETQYF	TGTGCCAGCAGCCTACAGATATTCCAAGAGACCCAGTACTTC
TRBJ2-4	TRBV19	NA	NA	CASSAVTLLLAKNIQYF	TGTGCCAGTAGTGCCGTGACCCTATTGCTAGCCAAAAACATTCAGTACTTC
TRBJ2-7	TRBV11-2	TRBD2	NA	CASSIWTSGPYEQYF	TGTGCCAGCAGCATCTGGACTAGCGGTCCCTACGAGCAGTACTTC
TRBJ2-5	TRBV5-6	NA	few	CASSLRVETQYF	TGTGCCAGCAGCTTACGAGTGGAGACCCAGTACTTC
TRBJ1-5	TRBV23-1	NA	once	CASSQSVRDVNLNQPQHF	TGCGCCAGCAGTCAATCGGTCCGAGACGTCAATTTAAATCAGCCCCAGCATTTT
TRBJ1-3	TRBV7-2	NA	NA	CASNPPGGGSGNTIYF	TGTGCCAGCAACCCACCCGGGGGAGGTTCTGGAAACACCATATATTTT
TRBJ2-3	TRBV5-4	TRBD2	NA	CASSRSGRETDTQYF	TGTGCCAGCAGCCGGAGCGGGAGAGAGACAGATACGCAGTATTTT
TRBJ2-3	TRBV25-1	NA	NA	CASNERGRADTQYF	TGTGCCAGCAACGAGAGGGGTAGGGCAGATACGCAGTATTTT
TRBJ1-2	TRBV11-2	NA	NA	CASSLGAAYGYTF	TGTGCCAGCAGCTTAGGGGCAGCATATGGCTACACCTTC
TRBJ2-5	TRBV5-4	NA	NA	CASSLGRGLETQYF	TGTGCCAGCAGCTTGGGAAGGGGGTTGGAGACCCAGTACTTC
TRBJ2-2	TRBV18	NA	NA	CASSSMDTGELFF	TGTGCCAGCTCATCAATGGATACCGGGGAGCTGTTTTTT
TRBJ1-3	TRBV2	NA	NA	CATQEDSGNTIYF	TGTGCCACCCAAGAGGACAGCGGAAACACCATATATTTT
TRBJ1-2	TRBV6-2/TRBV6-3	NA	few	CASSYDGGIYGYTF	TGTGCCAGCAGTTACGACGGTGGGATTTATGGCTACACCTTC
TRBJ1-5	TRBV12-3/TRBV12-4	NA	NA	CARRWEHF	TGTGCCAGGCGGTGGGAGCATTTT
TRBJ1-2	TRBV7-2	NA	NA	CASSFGRSREGGYTF	TGTGCCAGCAGCTTCGGCCGGTCCAGGGAGGGTGGCTACACCTTC
TRBJ2-1	TRBV5-4	NA	NA	CASSVKIGRGPYNEQFF	TGTGCCAGCAGCGTGAAAATCGGGCGGGGGCCTTACAATGAGCAGTTCTTC
TRBJ1-5	TRBV7-2	NA	NA	CASSLYGGSNQPQHF	TGTGCCAGCAGCTTATACGGGGGTAGCAATCAGCCCCAGCATTTT
TRBJ2-6	TRBV4-3	TRBD1	once	CASSQAWTGRSGSGANVLTF	TGCGCCAGCAGCCAAGCCTGGACAGGGCGGTCTGGCTCTGGGGCCAACGTCCTGACTTTC